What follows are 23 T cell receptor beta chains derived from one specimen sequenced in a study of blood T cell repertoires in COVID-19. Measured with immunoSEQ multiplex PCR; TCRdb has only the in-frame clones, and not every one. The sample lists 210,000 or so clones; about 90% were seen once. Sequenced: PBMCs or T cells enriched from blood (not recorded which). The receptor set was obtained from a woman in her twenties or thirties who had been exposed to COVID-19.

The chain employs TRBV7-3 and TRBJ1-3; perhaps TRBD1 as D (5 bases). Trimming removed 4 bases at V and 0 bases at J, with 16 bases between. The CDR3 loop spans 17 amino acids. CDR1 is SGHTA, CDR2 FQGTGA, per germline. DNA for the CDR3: TGTGCCAGCAGCTCGGGGCAGGAGGGGAACTCTGGAAACACCATATATTTT. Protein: CASSSGQEGNSGNTIYF.

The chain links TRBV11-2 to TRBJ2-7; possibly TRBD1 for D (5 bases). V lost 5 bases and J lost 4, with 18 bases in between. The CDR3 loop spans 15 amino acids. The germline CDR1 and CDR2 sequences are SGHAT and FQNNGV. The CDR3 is CASSRPGLLGYEQYF. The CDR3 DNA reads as TGTGCCAGCAGCCGTCCAGGGCTTTTAGGTTACGAGCAGTACTTC.

This chain's CDR3 is CASSGVGNTIYF. For the CDR3, the DNA is TGCGCCAGCTCCGGGGTTGGAAACACCATATATTTT. V usage is TRBV4-1 and J usage is TRBJ1-3, with unresolved D. Deletions cut 8 bases from V and 3 bases from J, with 8 bases between. The CDR3 has 12 amino acids. Per germline, CDR1 MGHRA and CDR2 YSYEKL.

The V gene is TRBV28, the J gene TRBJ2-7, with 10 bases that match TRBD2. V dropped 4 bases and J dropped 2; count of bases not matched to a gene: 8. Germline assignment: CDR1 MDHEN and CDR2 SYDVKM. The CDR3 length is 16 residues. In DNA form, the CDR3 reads TGTGCCAGCAGTTCGACGGGACTAGCGCGTGCCTACGAGCAGTACTTC. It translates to CASSSTGLARAYEQYF.

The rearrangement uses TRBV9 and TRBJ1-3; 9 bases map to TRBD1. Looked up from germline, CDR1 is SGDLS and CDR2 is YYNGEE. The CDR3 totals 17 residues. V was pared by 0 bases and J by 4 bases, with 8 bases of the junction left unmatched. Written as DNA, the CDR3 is TGTGCCAGCAGCGTAGCACCCCTACAGGGGGCCGGAAACACCATATATTTT. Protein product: CASSVAPLQGAGNTIYF.

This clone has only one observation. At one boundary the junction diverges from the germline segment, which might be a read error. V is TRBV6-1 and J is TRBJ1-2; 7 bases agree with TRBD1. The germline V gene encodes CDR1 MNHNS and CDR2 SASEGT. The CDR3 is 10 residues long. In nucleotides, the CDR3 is TGTGCCAGCAGTGAGGGGACAGCATACTTC. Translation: CASSEGTAYF.

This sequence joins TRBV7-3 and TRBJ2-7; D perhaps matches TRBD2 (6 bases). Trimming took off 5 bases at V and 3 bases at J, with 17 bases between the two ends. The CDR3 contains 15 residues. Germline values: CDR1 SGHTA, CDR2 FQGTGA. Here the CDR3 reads CASSPLGGRHYEQYF. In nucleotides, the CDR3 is TGTGCCAGCAGCCCCCTAGGAGGGAGACACTACGAGCAGTACTTC.

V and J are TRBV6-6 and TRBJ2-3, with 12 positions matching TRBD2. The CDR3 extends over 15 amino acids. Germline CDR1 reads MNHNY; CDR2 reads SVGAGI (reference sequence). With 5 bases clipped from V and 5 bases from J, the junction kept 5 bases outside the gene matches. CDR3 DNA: TGTGCCAGCAGTCCCGGACTAGCGGGAATAGATACGCAGTATTTT. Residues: CASSPGLAGIDTQYF.

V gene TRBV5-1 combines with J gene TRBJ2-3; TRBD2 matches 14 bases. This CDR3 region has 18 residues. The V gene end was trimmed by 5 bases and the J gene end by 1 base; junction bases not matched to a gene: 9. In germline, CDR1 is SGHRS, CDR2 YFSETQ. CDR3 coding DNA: TGCGCCAGCAGATCCGGGACTAGCGGGAGTCTAGGCACAGATACGCAGTATTTT. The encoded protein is CASRSGTSGSLGTDTQYF.

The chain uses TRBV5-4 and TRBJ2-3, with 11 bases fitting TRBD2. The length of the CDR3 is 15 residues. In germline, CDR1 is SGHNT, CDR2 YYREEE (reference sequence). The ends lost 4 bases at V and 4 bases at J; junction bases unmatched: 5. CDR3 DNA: TGTGCCAGCAGCCCCATAGCGGGAGGGCCAGATACGCAGTATTTT. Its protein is CASSPIAGGPDTQYF.

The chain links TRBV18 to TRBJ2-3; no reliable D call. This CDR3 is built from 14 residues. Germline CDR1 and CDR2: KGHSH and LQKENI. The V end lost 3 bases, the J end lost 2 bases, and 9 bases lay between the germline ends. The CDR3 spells CASSPSEYTDTQYF. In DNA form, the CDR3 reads TGTGCCAGCTCACCGAGCGAATACACAGATACGCAGTATTTT.

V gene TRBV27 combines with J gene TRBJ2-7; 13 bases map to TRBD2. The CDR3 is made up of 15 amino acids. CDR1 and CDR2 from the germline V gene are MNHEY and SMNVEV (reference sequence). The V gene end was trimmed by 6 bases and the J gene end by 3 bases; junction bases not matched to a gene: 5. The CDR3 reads CASRTGTSGIYEQYF. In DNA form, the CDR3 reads TGTGCCAGCAGGACCGGGACTAGCGGGATCTACGAGCAGTACTTC.

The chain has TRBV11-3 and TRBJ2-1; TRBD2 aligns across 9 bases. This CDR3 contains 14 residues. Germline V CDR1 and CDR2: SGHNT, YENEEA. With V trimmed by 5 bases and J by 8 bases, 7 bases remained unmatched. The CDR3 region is CASSRSGSGYEQFF. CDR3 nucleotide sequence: TGTGCCAGCAGCCGTAGCGGGAGTGGATATGAGCAGTTCTTC.

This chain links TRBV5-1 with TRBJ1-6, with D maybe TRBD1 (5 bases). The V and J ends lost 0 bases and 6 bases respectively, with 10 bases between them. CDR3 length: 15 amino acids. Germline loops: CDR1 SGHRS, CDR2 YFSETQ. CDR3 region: CASSLEAGLNSPLHF. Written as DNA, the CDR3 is TGCGCCAGCAGCTTGGAAGCAGGGCTTAATTCACCCCTCCACTTT.

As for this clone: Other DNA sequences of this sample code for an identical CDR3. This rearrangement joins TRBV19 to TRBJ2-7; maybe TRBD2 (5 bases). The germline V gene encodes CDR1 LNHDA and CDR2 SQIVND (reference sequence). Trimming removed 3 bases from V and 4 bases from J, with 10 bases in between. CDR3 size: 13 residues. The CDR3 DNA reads TGTGCCAGTAGTATGAGTGGAGGTTACGAGCAGTACTTC. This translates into CASSMSGGYEQYF.

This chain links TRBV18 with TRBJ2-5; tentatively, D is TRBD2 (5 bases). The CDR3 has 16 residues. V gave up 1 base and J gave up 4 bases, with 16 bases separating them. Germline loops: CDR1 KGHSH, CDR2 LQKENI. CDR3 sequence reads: CASSPLVGEVRETQYF. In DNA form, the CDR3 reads TGTGCCAGCTCACCACTCGTGGGAGAGGTGCGAGAGACCCAGTACTTC.

CDR3 sequence (DNA): TGTGCCACCAGCAGAGGACAGGGAGGCGACGAGCAGTACTTC. Protein product: CATSRGQGGDEQYF. The chain is built from TRBV15 and TRBJ2-7, with D possibly matching TRBD1 (7 bases). The germline CDR1 and CDR2 sequences are LNHNV and YYDKDF (reference sequence). This CDR3 comprises 14 residues. V gave up 1 base and J gave up 5 bases, with 12 bases separating them.

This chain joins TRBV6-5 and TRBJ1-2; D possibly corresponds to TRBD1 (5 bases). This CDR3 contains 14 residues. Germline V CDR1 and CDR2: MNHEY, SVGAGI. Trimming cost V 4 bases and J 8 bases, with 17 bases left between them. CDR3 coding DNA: TGTGCCAGCAGTTCACTGACGGGGGGTGGCGGCTACACCTTC. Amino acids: CASSSLTGGGGYTF.

This chain's CDR3 is CASSIDRRSGNTIYF. DNA of the CDR3: TGTGCCAGTAGTATTGACAGGCGCTCTGGAAACACCATATATTTT. The chain recombines TRBV19 with TRBJ1-3, with a weak D call TRBD1 (6 bases). Germline V CDR1 and CDR2: LNHDA, SQIVND (reference sequence). V gave up 3 bases and J gave up 0 bases, with 9 bases separating them. This CDR3 has 15 amino acids.

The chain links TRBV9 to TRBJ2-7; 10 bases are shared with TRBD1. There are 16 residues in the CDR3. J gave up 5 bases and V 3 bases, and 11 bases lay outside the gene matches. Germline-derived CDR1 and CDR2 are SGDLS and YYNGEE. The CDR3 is CASSASGQGVGNEQYF. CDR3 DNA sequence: TGTGCCAGCAGCGCCTCAGGACAGGGGGTCGGAAACGAGCAGTACTTC.

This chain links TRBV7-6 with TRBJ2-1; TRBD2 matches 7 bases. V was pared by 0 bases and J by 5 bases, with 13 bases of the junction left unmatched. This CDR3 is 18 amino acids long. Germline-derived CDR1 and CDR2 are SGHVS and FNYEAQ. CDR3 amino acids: CASSLAGGPSPFDNEQFF. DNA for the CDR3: TGTGCCAGCAGCTTAGCGGGAGGGCCCTCTCCGTTCGACAATGAGCAGTTCTTC.

CDR3 amino acids: CASSPGTGGSSDTQYF. DNA for the CDR3: TGTGCCAGCAGCCCAGGGACAGGGGGTTCGTCAGATACGCAGTATTTT. The V call is TRBV28, the J call TRBJ2-3; 11 bases line up with TRBD1. This CDR3 spans 16 amino acids. The junction had 9 bases not matched to a gene; V was cut back by 6 bases and J by 4 bases. Germline loops: CDR1 MDHEN, CDR2 SYDVKM. The full variable domain, with the rest looked up from reference TRBV28 and TRBJ2-3, is DVKVTQSSRYLVKRTGEKVFLECVQDMDHENMFWYRQDPGLGLRLIYFSYDVKMKEKGDIPEGYSVSREKKERFSLILESASTNQTSMYLCASSPGTGGSSDTQYFGPGTRLTVL.

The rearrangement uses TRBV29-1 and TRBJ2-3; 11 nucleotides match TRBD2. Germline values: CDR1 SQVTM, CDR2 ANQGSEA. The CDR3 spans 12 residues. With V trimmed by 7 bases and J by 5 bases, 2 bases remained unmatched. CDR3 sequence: CSASGRIDTQYF. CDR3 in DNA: TGCAGCGCTAGCGGGAGGATAGATACGCAGTATTTT.